The 20 T cell receptor beta chains presented below share a single source sample, sequenced in a study of Graves' ophthalmopathy and Graves' hyperthyroidism listed by TCRdb under 2018. Sequencing instrument: Illumina HiSeq 2000. For repertoire sequencing, TCR beta CDR3 regions were amplified from RNA transcripts. HTBI primers and the Qiagen OneStep RT-PCR kit were used in a first-round RT-PCR, which was followed by a second-round multiplex PCR, size selection and purification. TCRdb trimmed public reads at Q25 via fastp, called clones via MiXCR and kept in-frame beta chains. Rows merge per CDR3 protein into single entries with the most common DNA and genes. This sample gives approximately 700,000 distinct CDR3 sequences in total; 35% to 45% of them show up just once. 3% to 3.5% of the sample rests with the top ten. Source material: peripheral blood. The source of these receptors is an adult man with Graves' ophthalmopathy.

Many counts were recorded for this clonotype. The chain combines TRBV7-8 with TRBJ2-5, with 9 nucleotides matching TRBD1. The germline V gene has CDR1 SGHVS and CDR2 FQNEAQ. The CDR3 is made up of 16 amino acids. The V gene end was trimmed by 5 bases and the J gene end by 4 bases; junction bases not matched to a gene: 11. CDR3: CASSHTRDRASETQYF. CDR3 nucleotide sequence: TGTGCCAGCAGCCACACAAGGGACAGGGCGTCAGAGACCCAGTACTTC. Using reference TRBV7-8 and TRBJ2-5 for the parts outside the CDR3, the full variable domain is GAGVSQSPRYKVAKRGQDVALRCDPISGHVSLFWYQQALGQGPEFLTYFQNEAQLDKSGLPSDRFFAERPEGSVSTLKIQRTQQEDSAVYLCASSHTRDRASETQYFGPGTRLLVL.

This clonotype was observed a few times. CDR3 bases: TGCGCCAGCGGGGGAAATTCCTACGAGCAGTACTTC. It encodes CASGGNSYEQYF. This sequence joins TRBV5-1 and TRBJ2-7; perhaps D is TRBD1 or TRBD2 (5 bases each). The germline gives CDR1 SGHRS, CDR2 YFSETQ. The CDR3 runs to 12 residues. Deletions cut 7 bases from V and 1 base from J, with 9 bases between.

This clonotype was counted a single time. The chain employs TRBV19 and TRBJ2-7; TRBD1 matches at 8 bases. The J call could be wrong; TRBJ2-1 is a better fit for the DNA end. This CDR3 is 13 amino acids long. CDR1 LNHDA and CDR2 SQIVND come from the germline V gene (reference sequence). The CDR3 reads CASIGQGYNEQFF. The CDR3, as DNA: TGTGCCAGTATAGGACAGGGCTACAATGAGCAGTTCTTC.

The V and J genes are TRBV12-3 or TRBV12-4 and TRBJ1-1; D gene uncertain. The V gene lost 3 bases and the J gene lost 0 bases, with 11 bases spanning the gap. The CDR3 consists of 15 residues. In DNA form, the CDR3 reads TGTGCCAGCAGTTTTCAGCTGGGAATGAACACTGAAGCTTTCTTT. Its protein is CASSFQLGMNTEAFF.

This clonotype showed up just once. At one end the junction does not follow the germline gene, possibly because of a read error. The rearrangement joins TRBV9 to TRBJ2-6; D might be TRBD1 (5 bases). The length of the CDR3 is 8 residues. Germline V gene data show CDR1 as SGDLS and CDR2 as YYNGEE. The CDR3 DNA follows: TGTGCCAGCAGCGCTCAGGGTTTT. It codes for CASSAQGF.

The V gene is TRBV10-3, the J gene TRBJ2-5; D call uncertain. V was trimmed by 11 bases and J by 4 bases, leaving 11 bases between them. The CDR3 is 11 amino acids. Germline values: CDR1 ENHRY, CDR2 SYGVKD. This CDR3 reads CAPAVRETQYF. The CDR3 DNA reads as TGTGCCCCAGCCGTCAGAGAGACCCAGTACTTC.

This clonotype occurred a few times. CDR3 region: CSARDGRTYEQYF. The CDR3 DNA follows: TGCAGTGCTAGAGACGGACGCACCTACGAGCAGTACTTC. The V and J genes are TRBV20-1 and TRBJ2-7; D unclear. V was cut by 0 bases and J by 2 bases, with 8 bases left in between. CDR1 DFQATT and CDR2 SNEGSKA come from the germline V gene (reference sequence). This CDR3 region has 13 residues.

This clonotype is a singleton in its sample. The V gene is TRBV9, the J gene TRBJ2-6; TRBD1 agrees at 11 bases. CDR3 length: 17 amino acids. Trimming at V came to 4 bases and at J to 3 bases, leaving 6 bases not matched to a gene. Germline V CDR1 and CDR2: SGDLS, YYNGEE. In nucleotides, the CDR3 is TGTGCCAGCAGCACCGGACAGGGGGCTTTTGGGGCCAACGTCCTGACTTTC. Translated: CASSTGQGAFGANVLTF.

The sample holds many counts of this clonotype. The genes are TRBV2 and TRBJ1-1; TRBD1 might be the D (6 bases). The CDR3 runs to 13 residues. From germline, CDR1 is SNHLY and CDR2 FYNNEI. Between the trimmed V and J ends, which lost 6 bases and 4 bases, there was a span of 12 bases. The CDR3 protein is CASSVSGVTEAFF. The CDR3 region has the DNA TGTGCCAGCAGCGTTTCAGGGGTCACTGAAGCTTTCTTT.

This clonotype was counted at least ten times. V is TRBV7-8 and J is TRBJ2-7, with D perhaps TRBD1 or TRBD2 (5 bases each). This CDR3 region has 15 residues. The V and J ends lost 6 bases and 0 bases respectively, with 15 bases between them. From germline, CDR1 is SGHVS and CDR2 FQNEAQ. The CDR3 sequence: CASSSGPVSSYEQYF. CDR3 DNA sequence: TGTGCCAGCAGTTCGGGGCCGGTCAGCTCCTACGAGCAGTACTTC.

This clonotype was picked up one time. This could be a read error, since a much larger clone is one nucleotide away. The chain combines TRBV2 with TRBJ1-3; D is undetermined. CDR1 SNHLY and CDR2 FYNNEI come from the germline V gene. This CDR3 is built from 12 residues. V lost 3 bases, J lost 7 bases, and 7 bases lay in between. The CDR3 coding sequence is TGTGCCAGCAGTGACGGGAGGAACACCATATATTTT. Amino acids: CASSDGRNTIYF. The full variable domain, in which reference TRBV2 and TRBJ1-3 provide the parts outside the CDR3, is EPEVTQTPSHQVTQMGQEVILRCVPISNHLYFYWYRQILGQKVEFLVSFYNNEISEKSEIFDDQFSVERPDGSNFTLKIRSTKLEDSAMYFCASSDGRNTIYFGEGSWLTVV.

This clonotype was seen at least ten times. The chain has TRBV7-9 and TRBJ1-5; no reliable D call. V lost 5 bases and J lost 0, with 14 bases in between. The CDR3 loop spans 16 amino acids. Germline values: CDR1 SEHNR, CDR2 FQNEAQ (reference sequence). The CDR3 loop is CASSPGRGYSNQPQHF. In DNA, the CDR3 is TGTGCCAGCAGCCCTGGACGGGGATATAGCAATCAGCCCCAGCATTTT.

This clonotype was detected many times. The chain joins TRBV5-1 to TRBJ1-2, with a weak D call TRBD1 (5 bases). Deletions cut 1 base from V and 2 bases from J, with 12 bases between. The CDR3 runs 15 residues. Per the germline V gene, CDR1 is SGHRS and CDR2 is YFSETQ. The CDR3 DNA is TGCGCCAGCAGCTTGTTCGCAGGGTCGAACTATGGCTACACCTTC. As protein: CASSLFAGSNYGYTF.

The rearrangement joins TRBV25-1 to TRBJ2-3, with 12 bases identical to TRBD2. With V trimmed by 1 base and J by 0 bases, 5 bases remained unmatched. The CDR3 extends over 18 amino acids. Per the germline V gene, CDR1 is MGHDK and CDR2 is SYGVNS. CDR3 sequence: CASSESSGLAGSTDTQYF. The CDR3 DNA reads TGTGCCAGCAGTGAATCTTCCGGACTAGCGGGAAGCACAGATACGCAGTATTTT.

The CDR3 region has the DNA TGTGCCAGCAGTGAATCTAGCGGGAGGGCCAACGTCCTGACTTTC. Translated: CASSESSGRANVLTF. This rearrangement joins TRBV2 to TRBJ2-6; 9 nucleotides match TRBD2. This CDR3 is 15 amino acids long. Germline trimming cut 2 bases from V and 5 bases from J; bases unmatched to any gene: 1. CDR1 and CDR2 (germline): SNHLY, FYNNEI.

This clonotype occurred many times. V usage is TRBV2 and J usage is TRBJ1-2; D gene unclear. Trimming pared 8 bases from V and 10 bases from J, leaving 17 bases between. Germline assignment: CDR1 SNHLY and CDR2 FYNNEI. The CDR3 is made up of 12 amino acids. The DNA for the CDR3 is TGTGCCAGCGGTGGGGTCCGTGAAAACTACACCTTC. It codes for CASGGVRENYTF.

Many counts were recorded for this clonotype. The V gene is TRBV7-9, the J gene TRBJ2-7; TRBD2 matches at 7 bases. Trimming took 6 bases from V and 5 from J; bases not matched to a gene: 10. From germline, CDR1 is SEHNR and CDR2 FQNEAQ (reference sequence). The CDR3 is made up of 14 amino acids. In nucleotides, the CDR3 is TGTGCCAGCAGTCCCCCCCGGGAGGACCACGAGCAGTACTTC. Translated: CASSPPREDHEQYF.

V and J are TRBV6-5 and TRBJ1-1; D not certain. Per the germline V gene, CDR1 is MNHEY and CDR2 is SVGAGI. Trimming cost V 6 bases and J 3 bases, with 14 bases left between them. The CDR3 is made up of 14 amino acids. The CDR3 sequence is CASSRLSQDTEAFF. The CDR3 nucleotides are TGTGCCAGCAGCCGCCTGAGCCAGGACACTGAAGCTTTCTTT.

This chain uses TRBV15 with TRBJ2-7; D is possibly TRBD2 (7 bases). The germline V gene encodes CDR1 LNHNV and CDR2 YYDKDF (reference sequence). V shed 1 base and J shed 2 bases, with 12 bases lying between them. This CDR3 is built from 15 residues. This CDR3 reads CATSRGTAGTYEQYF. CDR3 sequence (DNA): TGTGCCACCAGCAGAGGGACAGCGGGAACCTACGAGCAGTACTTC.

This clonotype appeared a few times. The V call is TRBV11-3, the J call TRBJ2-7; TRBD2 matches at 8 bases. The CDR3 spans 14 residues. V dropped 5 bases and J dropped 5; count of bases not matched to a gene: 8. In germline, CDR1 is SGHNT, CDR2 YENEEA. CDR3 DNA: TGTGCCAGCAGCCCGAGGACTAGCAATGACGAGCAGTACTTC. Protein sequence: CASSPRTSNDEQYF.